This T cell receptor beta chain was obtained from a study of shared clonotypes between healthy human individuals. Study-level points and caveats: Clonotype sharing among donors was thought likely to change with sequencing depth. The low donor count limited represented genetic and exposure-history diversity.

DNA input for the unsorted PBMC replicate PCRs was about 280 ng, 25,000 to 30,000 T cell genomes. Assay used: immunoSEQ multiplex PCR; TCRdb lists only in-frame clones, some missing. The sample includes hundreds of thousands of clones, 79% of them seen just once. Concerning this clone: Its antigen is still unknown.

Germline V lookup: CDR1 MNHNY, CDR2 SVGAGI (reference sequence). This CDR3 is 14 amino acids long. V was clipped by 6 bases and J by 4 bases; unmatched bases: 6. The sequence was collected from a middle-aged woman in good health. Some clones in this sample may be carry-over from other donors' samples. The chain links TRBV6-6 to TRBJ1-5, with TRBD1 matching 7 bases. Sequencing was done on a sample of PBMCs. The DNA for the CDR3 is TGTGCCAGCAGGCCCGGGACAGCAAATCAGCCCCAGCATTTT. Its protein product is CASRPGTANQPQHF.